This TCR beta chain was sequenced during a study of cytomegalovirus exposure and HLA in healthy donors. The PCR employed 60 Vbeta primers together with 13 Jbeta primers. Clones were read by immunoSEQ multiplex PCR, and TCRdb kept only the in-frame ones, dropping some. This sample yields about 110,000 clones, of which less than 85% are seen a single time; 3.5% to 4% belongs to the top ten. V was pared by 6 bases and J by 7 bases, with 13 bases of the junction left unmatched. Germline V gene lookup returns CDR1 MNHEY and CDR2 SMNVEV (reference sequence). The CDR3 has 15 amino acids. The sequenced material came from PBMCs. The V gene is TRBV27, the J gene TRBJ2-3; 7 nucleotides match TRBD2. The source is a man aged 60-69 years in good health and CMV-seronegative. CDR3 bases: TGTGCCAGCAGCTTTATTCGCGGGGGTGAGAATACGCAGTATTTT. Its protein product is CASSFIRGGENTQYF.